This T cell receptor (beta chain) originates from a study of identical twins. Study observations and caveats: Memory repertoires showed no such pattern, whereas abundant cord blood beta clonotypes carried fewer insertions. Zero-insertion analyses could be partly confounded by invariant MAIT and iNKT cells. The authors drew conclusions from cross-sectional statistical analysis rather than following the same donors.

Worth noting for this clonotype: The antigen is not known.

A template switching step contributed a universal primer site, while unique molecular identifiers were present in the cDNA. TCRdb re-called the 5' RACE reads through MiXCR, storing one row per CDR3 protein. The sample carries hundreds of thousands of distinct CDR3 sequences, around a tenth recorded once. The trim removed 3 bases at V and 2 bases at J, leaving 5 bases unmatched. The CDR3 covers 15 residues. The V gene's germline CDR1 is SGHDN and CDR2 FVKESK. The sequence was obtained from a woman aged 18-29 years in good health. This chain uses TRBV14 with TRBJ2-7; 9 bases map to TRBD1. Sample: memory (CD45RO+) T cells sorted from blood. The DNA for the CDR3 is TGTGCCAGCAGCCAGGCGGGACAGGGCCCCTACGAGCAGTACTTC. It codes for CASSQAGQGPYEQYF.